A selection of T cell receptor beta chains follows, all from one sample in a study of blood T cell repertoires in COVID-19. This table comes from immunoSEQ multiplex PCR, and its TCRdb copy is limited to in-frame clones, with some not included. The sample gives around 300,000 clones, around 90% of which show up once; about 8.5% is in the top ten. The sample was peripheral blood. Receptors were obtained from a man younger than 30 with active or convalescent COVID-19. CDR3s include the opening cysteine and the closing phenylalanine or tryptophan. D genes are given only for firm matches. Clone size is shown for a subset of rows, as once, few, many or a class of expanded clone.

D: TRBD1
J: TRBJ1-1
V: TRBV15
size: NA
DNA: TGTGCCACCAGCTCCCGATCGACAGGGCATACTGAAGCTTTCTTT
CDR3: CATSSRSTGHTEAFF

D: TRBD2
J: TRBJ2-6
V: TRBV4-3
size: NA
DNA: TGCGCCAGCAGCCAAGATCCCCCTCCGGGGGGGCACAACGTCCTGACTTTC
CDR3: CASSQDPPPGGHNVLTF

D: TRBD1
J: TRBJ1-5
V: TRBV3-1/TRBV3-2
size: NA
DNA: TGTGCCAGCAGCCATGGGGGACAGCATAGCAATCAGCCCCAGCATTTT
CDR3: CASSHGGQHSNQPQHF

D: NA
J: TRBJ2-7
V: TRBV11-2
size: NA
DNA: TGTGCCAGCAGCTCGAGAGCTTCCTACGAGCAGTACTTC
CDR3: CASSSRASYEQYF

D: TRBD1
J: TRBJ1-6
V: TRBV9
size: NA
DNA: TGTGCCAGCGCCCCGGGACAGGGGAATTCACCCCTCCACTTT
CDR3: CASAPGQGNSPLHF

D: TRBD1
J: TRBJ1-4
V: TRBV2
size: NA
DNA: TGTGCCAGCAGTGCGCTCCCGGGACAGGGGGCTCGTAATGAAAAACTGTTTTTT
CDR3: CASSALPGQGARNEKLFF

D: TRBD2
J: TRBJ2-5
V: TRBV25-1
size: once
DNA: TGTGCCACAAACGGGGGGGCTGTTTTAGAGACCCAGTACTTC
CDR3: CATNGGAVLETQYF

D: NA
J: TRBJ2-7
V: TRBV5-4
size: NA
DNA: TGTGCCAGCAGCCTCCCCCTAGACCCCTACGAGCAGTACTTC
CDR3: CASSLPLDPYEQYF

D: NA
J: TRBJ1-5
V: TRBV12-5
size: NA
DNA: TGTGCTAGTGGTGTGACCGGGGGAAGCAATCAGCCCCAGCATTTT
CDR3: CASGVTGGSNQPQHF

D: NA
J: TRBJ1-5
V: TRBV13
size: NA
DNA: TGTGCCAGCAGCTTGAGACAGAATAATCAGCCCCAGCATTTT
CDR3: CASSLRQNNQPQHF

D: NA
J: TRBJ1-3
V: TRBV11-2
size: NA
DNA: TGTGCCAGCAGCTTAGCCAACTCTGGAAACACCATATATTTT
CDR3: CASSLANSGNTIYF

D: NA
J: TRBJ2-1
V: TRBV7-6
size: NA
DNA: TGTGCCAGCAGCGTACTTCCAGGACAATTCAATGAGCAGTTCTTC
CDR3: CASSVLPGQFNEQFF

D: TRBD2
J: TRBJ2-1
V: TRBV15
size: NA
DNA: TGTGCCACCAGCAGAGATCTCAGCGGGGGGTCTCCTGAGAATGAGCAGTTCTTC
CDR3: CATSRDLSGGSPENEQFF

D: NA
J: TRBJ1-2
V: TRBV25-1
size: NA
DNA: TGTGCCAGCAGTCGGAACTATGGCTACACCTTC
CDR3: CASSRNYGYTF

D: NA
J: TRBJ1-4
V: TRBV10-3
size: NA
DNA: TGTGCCATCAGTGAGTCGCTGGACTGGGCGAGTGCTGAAAAACTGTTTTTT
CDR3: CAISESLDWASAEKLFF

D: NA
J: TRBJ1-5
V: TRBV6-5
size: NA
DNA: TGTGCCAGCAGCTCAGGGTTTAAGCAGCCCCAGCATTTT
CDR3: CASSSGFKQPQHF

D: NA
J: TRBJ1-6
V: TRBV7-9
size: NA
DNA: TGTGCCAGCAGCCAATCAGGGTATTCACCCCTCCACTTT
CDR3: CASSQSGYSPLHF

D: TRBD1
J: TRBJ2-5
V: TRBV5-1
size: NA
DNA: TGCGCCAGCCGGGACAGCAGTCAAGAGACCCAGTACTTC
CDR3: CASRDSSQETQYF

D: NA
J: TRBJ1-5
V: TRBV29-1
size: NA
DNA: TGCAGCGTTGAGCTAGAAGGGGTACGACAGCCCCAGCATTTT
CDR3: CSVELEGVRQPQHF

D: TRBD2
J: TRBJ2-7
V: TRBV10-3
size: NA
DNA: TGTGCCATCAGTGAGCCCGCCCGGAGCGGGGGGGCTTACGAGCAGTACTTC
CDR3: CAISEPARSGGAYEQYF

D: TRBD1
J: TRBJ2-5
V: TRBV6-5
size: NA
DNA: TGTGCCAGCAGTTTCACAGGGGGGTTAGAGACCCAGTACTTC
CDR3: CASSFTGGLETQYF

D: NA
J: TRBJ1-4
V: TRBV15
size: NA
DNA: TGTGCCACCCGCACGCGGGGGGCCGGTGAAAAACTGTTTTTT
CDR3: CATRTRGAGEKLFF

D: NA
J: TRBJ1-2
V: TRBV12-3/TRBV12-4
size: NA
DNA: TGTGCCAGCAGTTTCCTTATTAACTATGGCTACACCTTC
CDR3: CASSFLINYGYTF

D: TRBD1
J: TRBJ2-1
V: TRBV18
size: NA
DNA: TGTGCCAGCTCACCAAGGGACAGGGTTTACAATGAGCAGTTCTTC
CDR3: CASSPRDRVYNEQFF

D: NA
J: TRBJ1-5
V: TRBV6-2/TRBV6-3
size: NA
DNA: TGTGCCAGCAGTGAGCAGGTTACCAGCAATCAGCCCCAGCATTTT
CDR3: CASSEQVTSNQPQHF

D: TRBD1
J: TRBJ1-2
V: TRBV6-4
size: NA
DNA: TGTGCCAGCAGTGCCACAGGGGGCTATGGCTACACCTTC
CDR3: CASSATGGYGYTF

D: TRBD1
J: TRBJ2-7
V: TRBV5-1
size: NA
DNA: TGCGCCAGCAGCGCCTACGCCGGGACAGGGGTCTACGAGCAGTACTTC
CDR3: CASSAYAGTGVYEQYF

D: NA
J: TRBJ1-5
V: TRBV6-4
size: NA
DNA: TGTGCCAGCAGTGACTCGAGGGGGAATCAGCCCCAGCATTTT
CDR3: CASSDSRGNQPQHF

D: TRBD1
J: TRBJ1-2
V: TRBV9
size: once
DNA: TGTGCCAGCAGCGTGGGACAGGGGGAATGGGGGTATGGCTACACCTTC
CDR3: CASSVGQGEWGYGYTF

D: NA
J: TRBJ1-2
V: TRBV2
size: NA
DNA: TGTGCCAGCAGACCAGATGAGGGGGGGAATGGCTACACCTTC
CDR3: CASRPDEGGNGYTF

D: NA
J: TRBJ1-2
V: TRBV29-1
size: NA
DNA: TGCAGCGTAAAGTCTAAATCTAACTATGGCTACACCTTC
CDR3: CSVKSKSNYGYTF

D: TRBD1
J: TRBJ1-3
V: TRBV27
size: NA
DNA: TGTGCCAGCAGTATGACAGGGCTAGGAAACACCATATATTTT
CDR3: CASSMTGLGNTIYF

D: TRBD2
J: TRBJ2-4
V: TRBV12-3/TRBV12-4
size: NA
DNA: TGTGCCAGCAGTTTGGCGGGGGAAAACATTCAGTACTTC
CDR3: CASSLAGENIQYF

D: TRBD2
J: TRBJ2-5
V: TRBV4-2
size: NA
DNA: TGTGCCAGCAGCCAAAAAAGTATCGGGGGGGGAGGAGAGACCCAGTACTTC
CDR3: CASSQKSIGGGGETQYF

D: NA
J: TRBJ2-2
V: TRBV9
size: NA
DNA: TGTGCCAGCAGCCCCCGGACAGTTCGGCCGAACACCGGGGAGCTGTTTTTT
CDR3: CASSPRTVRPNTGELFF

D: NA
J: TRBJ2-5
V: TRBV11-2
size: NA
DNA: TGTGCCAGCAGCAGAGGATTCGGGGAAGAGACCCAGTACTTC
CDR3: CASSRGFGEETQYF

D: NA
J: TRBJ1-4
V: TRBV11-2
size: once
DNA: TGTGCCAGCAGCTTAGATCGGGACACAACTAATGAAAAACTGTTTTTT
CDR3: CASSLDRDTTNEKLFF

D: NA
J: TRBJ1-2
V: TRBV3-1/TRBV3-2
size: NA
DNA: TGTGCCAGCAGCCAAGAGGGGGCGGTTTGGGATGGCTACACCTTC
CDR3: CASSQEGAVWDGYTF

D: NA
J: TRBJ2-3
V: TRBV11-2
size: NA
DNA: TGTGCCAGCAGCTTAGAGACGCCTCAGGGTTCCCGCACAGATACGCAGTATTTT
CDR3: CASSLETPQGSRTDTQYF

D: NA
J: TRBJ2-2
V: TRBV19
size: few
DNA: TGTGCCAGTAGTATATCGGGGGCGAACACCGGGGAGCTGTTTTTT
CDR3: CASSISGANTGELFF

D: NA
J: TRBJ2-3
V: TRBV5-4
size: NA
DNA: TGTGCCAGCAGCCAGGTCTCAGATACGCAGTATTTT
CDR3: CASSQVSDTQYF

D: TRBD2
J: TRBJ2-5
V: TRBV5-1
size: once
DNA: TGCGCCAGCAGGTCGGCACCGGGGGGAGGAGGAGAGGAGACCCAGTACTTC
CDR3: CASRSAPGGGGEETQYF

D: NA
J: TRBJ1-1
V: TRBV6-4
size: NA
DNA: TGTGCCAGCAGGGCGACAACCTCGAACACTGAAGCTTTCTTT
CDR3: CASRATTSNTEAFF

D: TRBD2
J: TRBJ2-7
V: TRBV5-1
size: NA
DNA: TGCGCCAGCAGTTACGCGGGGGGGCCGTACGAGCAGTACTTC
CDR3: CASSYAGGPYEQYF

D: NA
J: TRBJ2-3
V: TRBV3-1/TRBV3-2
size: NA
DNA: TGTGCCAGCAGCCCAACCCCGGGTGGGAGCAACACAGATACGCAGTATTTT
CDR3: CASSPTPGGSNTDTQYF

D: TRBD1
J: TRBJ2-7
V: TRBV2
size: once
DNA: TGTGCCAGCAGTCGTCCGGGACAGGGTCCCTACGAGCAGTACTTC
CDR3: CASSRPGQGPYEQYF

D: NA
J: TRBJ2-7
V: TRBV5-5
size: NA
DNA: TGTGCCAGCAGCTTTCCATCGGGGTCCAACCACTTCTACTACGAGCAGTACTTC
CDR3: CASSFPSGSNHFYYEQYF

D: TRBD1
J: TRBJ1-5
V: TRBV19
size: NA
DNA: TGTGCCAGTAGTATTGGGACAGTGGCTGTGCCCCAGCATTTT
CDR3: CASSIGTVAVPQHF

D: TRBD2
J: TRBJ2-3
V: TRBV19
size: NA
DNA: TGTGCCAGTAGAGGACTAGCGGGGGGTATCTTGTATTTT
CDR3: CASRGLAGGILYF

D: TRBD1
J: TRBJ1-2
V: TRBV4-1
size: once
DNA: TGCGCCAGTACGGCCGGGACAGGGGCCCCTGGCTACACCTTC
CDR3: CASTAGTGAPGYTF

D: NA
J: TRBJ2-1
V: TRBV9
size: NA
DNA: TGTGCCAGCACAGGGGGACTCAACCATGAGCAGTTCTTC
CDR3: CASTGGLNHEQFF

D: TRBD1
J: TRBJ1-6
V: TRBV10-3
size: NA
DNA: TGTGCCATCAGTGAAGCTGGGACAGTTTATAATTCACCCCTCCACTTT
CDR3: CAISEAGTVYNSPLHF

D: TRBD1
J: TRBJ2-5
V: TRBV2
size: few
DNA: TGTGCCAGCAGTGGTGACAGGGGTGGGGGGACCCAGTACTTC
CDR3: CASSGDRGGGTQYF

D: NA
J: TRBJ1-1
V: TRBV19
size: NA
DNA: TGTGCCAGTAGTATCGCCCCCAGGGCCATCGGGGCTTTCTTT
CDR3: CASSIAPRAIGAFF